The clone carrying this T cell receptor beta chain was seen only a few times. The entry originates in a study of T cell repertoires in cytomegalovirus infection. One entry per CDR3 protein, called by TCRdb with MiXCR from the reads. Seen here are roughly 600,000 distinct CDR3 sequences, approximately 24% observed once, and the top ten hold under 8.5%. V lost 1 base and J 3 bases, leaving 21 bases between the germline ends. CDR1 SGHDN and CDR2 FVKESK come from the germline V gene. This CDR3 is 19 amino acids long. This sequence joins TRBV14 and TRBJ2-2, with a possible D match to TRBD1 (6 bases). This receptor was identified in a human donor in good health (CMV status not recorded). Some clones in this sample may be carry-over from other donors' samples. The specimen was CD8+ T cells from PBMCs. CDR3 protein: CASSQVDELRDTDTGELFF. Written as DNA, the CDR3 is TGTGCCAGCAGCCAAGTCGACGAGCTCCGGGACACCGACACCGGGGAGCTGTTTTTT.